This T cell receptor beta chain was sequenced during a study of blood T cell repertoires in COVID-19. Study as a whole: T cells, B-cell-depleted T cells, or PBMCs supplied cDNA or gDNA.

Categorization into cohorts depended on clinical history that participants reported. Authors' analysis steps: It was from reference gene primer amplification that nucleated cell counts were estimated. The table came from immunoSEQ multiplex PCR; TCRdb's copy has only in-frame clones and leaves some out. D and trimming were read from the DNA, whereas the V and J calls and clone size are those reported in that table. The sample lists roughly 150,000 clones; nearly 85% were seen once. Trimming removed 8 bases from V and 9 bases from J, with 11 bases in between. This CDR3 has 11 amino acids. Looked up from germline, CDR1 is MNHNY and CDR2 is SVGAGI (reference sequence).

The chain employs TRBV6-6 and TRBJ1-5; D is uncertain. Sample: PBMCs or T cells enriched from blood (not recorded which). The receptor was isolated from a man aged 50-59 years in a cohort exposed to, infected with or recovered from COVID-19 (not recorded which). CDR3 region: CASGLGRPQHF. The CDR3 DNA reads as TGTGCCAGCGGCCTAGGGAGGCCCCAGCATTTT.